The 27 T cell receptor beta chains reported below all come from one sample, sequenced in a study of neurological immune-mediated disorders. TCRdb ran MiXCR on the 5' RACE reads and lists one entry per CDR3 protein. Of tens of thousands of distinct CDR3 sequences in the sample, around 3.4% were seen once. Material for sequencing was PBMCs. Receptors originate from a woman aged 50 to 60 with multiple sclerosis.

Ten or more counts support this clonotype. The CDR3 DNA follows: TGTGCCAGCAGCCCCCGTCAGGGGGGCCCCCCGAACAATGAGCAGTTCTTC. Translation: CASSPRQGGPPNNEQFF. The chain uses TRBV3-1 and TRBJ2-1; perhaps TRBD1 as D (7 bases). CDR3 length equals 17 residues. Germline V gene lookup returns CDR1 LGHDT and CDR2 YNNKEL (reference sequence). Trimming took off 4 bases at V and 5 bases at J, with 21 bases between the two ends.

This clonotype was counted ten times or more. V is TRBV4-1 and J is TRBJ1-1, with a possible D match to TRBD1 (5 bases). CDR3 length equals 14 residues. Looked up from germline, CDR1 is MGHRA and CDR2 is YSYEKL. The V end lost 7 bases, the J end lost 5 bases, and 17 bases lay between the germline ends. The chain's CDR3 is CASTKLGEGTEAFF. CDR3 DNA: TGCGCCAGCACTAAATTGGGGGAAGGTACTGAAGCTTTCTTT.

This clonotype was seen at least ten times. This chain uses TRBV4-3 with TRBJ1-3, with no clear D. Trimming stripped 0 bases from V and 9 bases from J, with 12 bases between. Germline V gives CDR1 LGHNA, CDR2 YSLEER. The CDR3 loop spans 14 amino acids. CDR3: CASSQDAKLSTIYF. The CDR3 coding sequence is TGCGCCAGCAGCCAAGATGCGAAGTTAAGCACCATATATTTT.

This clonotype occurred many times. The chain joins TRBV7-2 to TRBJ1-5, with a weak D call TRBD1 (5 bases). Between the trimmed V and J ends, which lost 1 base and 2 bases, there was a span of 9 bases. The V gene's germline CDR1 is SGHTA and CDR2 FQGNSA. The CDR3 is 15 amino acids. The CDR3 nucleotides are TGTGCCAGCAGCTTAGTCGACAGTCGCAATCAGCCCCAGCATTTT. Encoded protein: CASSLVDSRNQPQHF.

Ten or more counts support this clonotype. This chain joins TRBV7-6 and TRBJ2-1; TRBD1 agrees at 7 bases. J was trimmed by 2 bases and V by 1 base; bases with no gene match: 5. The CDR3 is 16 amino acids. Germline V gene lookup returns CDR1 SGHVS and CDR2 FNYEAQ. CDR3 protein: CASSLGQGPPYNEQFF. The CDR3 DNA follows: TGTGCCAGCAGCTTAGGACAGGGCCCCCCCTACAATGAGCAGTTCTTC.

Many counts were recorded for this clonotype. The gene calls are TRBV20-1 and TRBJ2-7; D possibly matches TRBD1 or TRBD2 (5 bases each). This CDR3 spans 16 amino acids. Trimming left V 4 bases short and J 0 bases short, with 19 bases between. Germline CDR1 and CDR2: DFQATT and SNEGSKA (reference sequence). CDR3 in DNA: TGCAGTGCTACTCCCCCGGCGGGTGACAGCTCCTACGAGCAGTACTTC. The encoded protein is CSATPPAGDSSYEQYF.

At least ten counts were recorded for this clonotype. DNA for the CDR3: TGTGCCAGCCGCCCGAGGGGGGCGGACACTGAAGCTTTCTTT. Its protein is CASRPRGADTEAFF. V and J are TRBV27 and TRBJ1-1; D may be TRBD1 (6 bases). CDR1 is MNHEY and CDR2 is SMNVEV in the germline V gene (reference sequence). V was clipped by 8 bases and J by 3 bases, with 16 bases between them. The CDR3 runs to 14 residues.

The table lists this clonotype with many counts. The chain carries TRBV18 and TRBJ1-6; no definite D call. This CDR3 spans 13 amino acids. Trimming removed 2 bases from V and 5 bases from J, with 4 bases in between. Germline V gives CDR1 KGHSH, CDR2 LQKENI. This CDR3 reads CASSPADNSPLHF. The DNA of the CDR3 is TGTGCCAGCTCACCAGCCGATAATTCACCCCTCCACTTT.

Comments on this clonotype: One end of the junction fails to match germline, which may point to a read error. This chain uses TRBV7-7 with TRBJ2-7; D is undetermined. The length of the CDR3 is 15 residues. Germline V gene lookup returns CDR1 SSHAT and CDR2 FNYEAQ (reference sequence). This CDR3 reads CASSPRFGINYEQYF. CDR3 in DNA: TGTGCTAGCAGCCCACGATTTGGGATAAATTACGAGCAGTACTTC.

This clonotype was observed at least ten times. The chain joins TRBV7-2 to TRBJ1-1; D is uncertain. The CDR3 loop spans 15 amino acids. Trimming cost V 3 bases and J 1 base, with 12 bases left between them. Germline V CDR1 and CDR2: SGHTA, FQGNSA. The CDR3 coding sequence is TGTGCCAGCAGCTTGAGCCGGCTGGCGAACACTGAAGCTTTCTTT. It yields the protein CASSLSRLANTEAFF.

At least ten counts were recorded for this clonotype. The rearrangement joins TRBV6-4 to TRBJ1-2; 9 positions match TRBD1. With V trimmed by 5 bases and J by 2 bases, 6 bases remained unmatched. CDR1 is MRHNA, CDR2 SNTAGT, per germline. The CDR3 consists of 15 residues. The CDR3 coding sequence is TGTGCCAGCAGTCCCCTCACAGGGGGCAACTATGGCTACACCTTC. It specifies CASSPLTGGNYGYTF.

This clonotype was found many times. The J gene is TRBJ2-3, the V gene TRBV29-1; 10 bases align to TRBD2. This CDR3 is 14 amino acids long. Trimming removed 7 bases from V and 3 bases from J; junction bases left unmatched: 7. The germline V gene encodes CDR1 SQVTM and CDR2 ANQGSEA. The CDR3 reads CSALAGGLTDTQYF. In DNA, the CDR3 is TGCAGCGCTTTAGCGGGGGGCTTAACAGATACGCAGTATTTT.

This clonotype was detected ten times or more. The J gene is TRBJ2-4, the V gene TRBV7-9; a possible D gene is TRBD2 (6 bases). The V gene's germline CDR1 is SEHNR and CDR2 FQNEAQ (reference sequence). V was cut by 8 bases and J by 1 base, with 21 bases left in between. CDR3 size: 17 residues. CDR3 sequence (DNA): TGTGCCAGCCGACCGGGGGTGTTGGTGCGGGCCAAAAACATTCAGTACTTC. Translating it yields CASRPGVLVRAKNIQYF.

This clonotype was counted at least ten times. The CDR3 sequence is CSAEDQEDGSYEQYF. The CDR3 bases are TGCAGTGCTGAAGACCAGGAAGACGGGTCCTACGAGCAGTACTTC. The J gene is TRBJ2-7, the V gene TRBV20-1; no definite D call. In germline, CDR1 is DFQATT, CDR2 SNEGSKA (reference sequence). The CDR3 has 15 residues. Trimming removed 5 bases at V and 1 base at J, with 18 bases between.

This clonotype was counted many times. The chain has TRBV20-1 and TRBJ1-1; D is ambiguous. CDR3 size: 12 residues. The ends were cut back, 2 bases at V and 6 bases at J, with 10 bases in the middle. The V gene's germline CDR1 is DFQATT and CDR2 SNEGSKA (reference sequence). In DNA, the CDR3 is TGCAGTGCTAGACCCGGGTTCGCTGAAGCTTTCTTT. This encodes CSARPGFAEAFF.

This clonotype was seen ten or more times. The chain employs TRBV20-1 and TRBJ1-6; TRBD1 might be the D (5 bases). CDR1 DFQATT and CDR2 SNEGSKA come from the germline V gene (reference sequence). The length of the CDR3 is 15 residues. Between the trimmed V and J ends, which lost 1 base and 4 bases, there was a span of 11 bases. DNA of the CDR3: TGCAGTGCTAGAGTTGACAGAGCTTATAATTCACCCCTCCACTTT. Its translation is CSARVDRAYNSPLHF.

This clonotype was recorded many times. V gene TRBV12-3 or TRBV12-4 combines with J gene TRBJ2-7; D gene unclear. The CDR3 extends over 15 amino acids. The V end lost 3 bases, the J end lost 5 bases, and 17 bases lay between the germline ends. The CDR3 region is CASSFVSSNRDEQYF. The CDR3 nucleotides read TGTGCCAGCAGTTTTGTAAGTAGTAACAGAGACGAGCAGTACTTC.

This clonotype was counted at least ten times. The chain has TRBV25-1 and TRBJ2-2; unclear D gene. There are 14 residues in the CDR3. The germline gives CDR1 MGHDK, CDR2 SYGVNS. V lost 4 bases, J lost 9 bases, and 15 bases lay in between. The CDR3 DNA reads as TGTGCCAGCAGTGTGCTGGGTCTTGGAAGGGAGCTGTTTTTT. It is translated as CASSVLGLGRELFF.

The table lists this clonotype with many counts. V and J are TRBV12-3 or TRBV12-4 and TRBJ2-5; D is perhaps TRBD2 (5 bases). The CDR3 sequence is 14 residues long. V lost 4 bases and J lost 1, with 10 bases in between. The CDR3 is CASSSSPRQETQYF. The CDR3 DNA sequence: TGTGCCAGCAGTTCTAGCCCTCGCCAAGAGACCCAGTACTTC.

Ten or more counts support this clonotype. The rearrangement joins TRBV18 to TRBJ2-3, with 9 bases identical to TRBD2. The trim removed 5 bases at V and 1 base at J, leaving 4 bases unmatched. Germline CDR1 and CDR2: KGHSH and LQKENI. The CDR3 is made up of 15 amino acids. For the CDR3, the DNA is TGTGCCAGCTCAGAGACTAGCGGAGGCACAGATACGCAGTATTTT. It encodes CASSETSGGTDTQYF.

This clonotype showed up many times. The rearrangement joins TRBV20-1 to TRBJ2-3; 10 bases align to TRBD2. CDR1 is DFQATT, CDR2 SNEGSKA, per germline (reference sequence). The CDR3 contains 16 residues. V was clipped by 3 bases and J by 4 bases; unmatched bases: 10. CDR3 in amino acids: CSASGASGGGADTQYF. The CDR3 nucleotides are TGCAGTGCTAGTGGGGCTAGCGGGGGTGGCGCAGATACGCAGTATTTT.

This clonotype was found many times. The rearrangement uses TRBV7-2 and TRBJ2-7, with TRBD1 matching over 9 bases. CDR1 SGHTA and CDR2 FQGNSA come from the germline V gene. The V and J ends lost 3 bases and 2 bases, in that order; junction bases with no gene match: 8. CDR3 length: 16 residues. In DNA form, the CDR3 reads TGTGCCAGCAGCTTCCCCGGGACAGGGAAAACCTACGAGCAGTACTTC. Translated: CASSFPGTGKTYEQYF.

The chain links TRBV24-1 to TRBJ2-4; a weak D match, TRBD1 (8 bases). The CDR3 extends over 16 amino acids. V lost 3 bases, J lost 6 bases, and 17 bases lay in between. Germline CDR1 KGHDR, CDR2 SFDVKD. The CDR3: CATSDLMTGEGNIQYF. CDR3 in DNA: TGTGCCACCAGTGATCTCATGACAGGGGAGGGAAACATTCAGTACTTC.

Many counts were recorded for this clonotype. The chain employs TRBV7-9 and TRBJ2-5, with D hard to call. Germline V lookup: CDR1 SEHNR, CDR2 FQNEAQ (reference sequence). The CDR3 totals 13 residues. V lost 4 bases and J lost 5, with 11 bases in between. The CDR3 here is CASSSVVSETQYF. The CDR3 region has the DNA TGTGCCAGCAGCTCGGTAGTATCGGAGACCCAGTACTTC.

This clonotype has a count of ten or more. The V and J genes are TRBV20-1 and TRBJ1-1, with 8 bases fitting TRBD1. The CDR3 has 14 residues. Germline CDR1 is DFQATT and CDR2 is SNEGSKA (reference sequence). V dropped 3 bases and J dropped 4; count of bases not matched to a gene: 7. CDR3 nucleotide sequence: TGCAGTGCTAGCCCGACAGGGGTAGGCACTGAAGCTTTCTTT. It translates to CSASPTGVGTEAFF.

This clonotype was recorded at least ten times. The chain employs TRBV5-6 and TRBJ2-1; D possibly corresponds to TRBD1 (6 bases). Germline V gives CDR1 SGHDT, CDR2 YYEEEE. Trimming left V 2 bases short and J 2 bases short, with 14 bases between. The CDR3 has 16 residues. In DNA form, the CDR3 reads TGTGCCAGCAGCTTCATGGGACATCCTACCTACAATGAGCAGTTCTTC. Translating gives CASSFMGHPTYNEQFF.

There are many counts of this clonotype. V gene TRBV4-2 combines with J gene TRBJ2-3; the D gene could be TRBD1 or TRBD2 (5 bases each). The CDR3 covers 12 residues. V lost 10 bases, J lost 1 base, and 9 bases lay in between. Germline V lookup: CDR1 LGHNA, CDR2 YNFKEQ. The CDR3 sequence is CATRGGTDTQYF. DNA for the CDR3: TGTGCCACGAGGGGAGGCACAGATACGCAGTATTTT.